The 8 T cell receptor beta chains below were found in one sample sequenced in a study of OX40 agonist ivuxolimab in advanced cancers. Some clones are missing from TCRdb's copy, which holds only in-frame ones; the method was immunoSEQ multiplex PCR. The table has tens of thousands of clones, roughly 89% seen once. Sequencing used CD4+ or CD8+ T cells sorted from blood, obtained in a trial of the OX40 agonist ivuxolimab. These receptors came from an adult with an advanced solid tumor such as melanoma, head and neck, liver or kidney cancer.

In its sample, this clone was seen a few times. This chain uses TRBV30 with TRBJ2-4; D gene ambiguous. V gave up 3 bases and J gave up 8 bases, with 17 bases separating them. Germline CDR1 is GTSNPN and CDR2 is SVGIG (reference sequence). The length of the CDR3 is 14 residues. The CDR3 here is CAWRAGPFGDIQYF. For the CDR3, the DNA is TGTGCCTGGAGGGCCGGGCCCTTTGGGGACATTCAGTACTTC.

The CDR3, as DNA: TGTGCCAGCAGTCCCGAGCACACCAAAAACATTCAGTACTTC. It yields the protein CASSPEHTKNIQYF. The J gene is TRBJ2-4, the V gene TRBV2; D not certain. V lost 5 bases and J 2 bases, leaving 10 bases between the germline ends. Per the germline V gene, CDR1 is SNHLY and CDR2 is FYNNEI. CDR3 size: 14 residues.

The chain employs TRBV7-2 and TRBJ2-7; D not certain. Germline V CDR1 and CDR2: SGHTA, FQGNSA. Trimming removed 2 bases from V and 0 bases from J, with 8 bases in between. The CDR3 consists of 14 residues. The CDR3, as DNA: TGTGCCAGCAGCTTACTAAAGAGCTCCTACGAGCAGTACTTC. This sequence encodes CASSLLKSSYEQYF.

The V gene is TRBV18, the J gene TRBJ1-1; D might be TRBD1 (5 bases). Per germline, CDR1 KGHSH and CDR2 LQKENI. There are 14 residues in the CDR3. V dropped 6 bases and J dropped 4 bases, with 15 bases sitting between them. The CDR3 coding sequence is TGTGCCAGCTCCCCCTCCAGGGCCAGCACTGAAGCTTTCTTT. Protein: CASSPSRASTEAFF.

The chain is built from TRBV25-1 and TRBJ1-2; no clear D. Trimming left V 6 bases short and J 8 bases short, with 13 bases between. Germline V gene sequence: CDR1 MGHDK, CDR2 SYGVNS. The CDR3 runs 12 residues. The CDR3 DNA follows: TGTGCCAGCAGACCTCCGGGCCAAGGCTACACCTTC. Protein product: CASRPPGQGYTF.

The chain has TRBV28 and TRBJ1-4; D perhaps matches TRBD1 (5 bases). The CDR3 totals 14 residues. The V gene's germline CDR1 is MDHEN and CDR2 SYDVKM. Trimming cost V 3 bases and J 10 bases, with 15 bases left between them. The CDR3, as DNA: TGTGCCAGCAGTTTGAGGCAGGGTTTCGGAAAACTGTTTTTT. Translating gives CASSLRQGFGKLFF.

This clone came up a few times. The rearrangement links TRBV5-6 to TRBJ1-5; TRBD1 might be the D (5 bases). The CDR3 has 13 amino acids. Germline loops: CDR1 SGHDT, CDR2 YYEEEE. The V end was cut by 1 base, the J end by 7 bases, with 9 bases between. The CDR3 loop reads CASSLTGTQPQHF. The CDR3 bases are TGTGCCAGCAGCTTGACAGGTACCCAGCCCCAGCATTTT.

The chain combines TRBV2 with TRBJ1-1; a weak D match, TRBD1 (5 bases). The CDR3 extends over 13 amino acids. Per germline, CDR1 SNHLY and CDR2 FYNNEI. Trimming pared 8 bases from V and 4 bases from J, leaving 14 bases between. CDR3 coding DNA: TGTGCCAGCCGAGGACAACAAGCCACTGAAGCTTTCTTT. It is translated as CASRGQQATEAFF.